Below are 32 T cell receptor beta chains sequenced from a single sample in a study of cytomegalovirus exposure and HLA in healthy donors. Amplification used 60 Vbeta primers and 13 Jbeta primers. Here immunoSEQ multiplex PCR was the method, and the copy in TCRdb shows in-frame clones only, minus some. The table records roughly 180,000 clones, around four fifths of them present only once. The sequencing input was PBMCs. The receptors shown here come from a woman aged 45-65 years in good health and CMV-seropositive.

The chain carries TRBV27 and TRBJ1-5; 8 bases match TRBD1. J gave up 3 bases and V 4 bases, and 5 bases lay outside the gene matches. Germline V gene lookup returns CDR1 MNHEY and CDR2 SMNVEV (reference sequence). The CDR3 is made up of 15 amino acids. In DNA, the CDR3 is TGTGCCAGCAGTTCTCCGGGACAGGCCAATCAGCCCCAGCATTTT. It translates to CASSSPGQANQPQHF.

The chain combines TRBV4-1 with TRBJ2-7, with a weak D call TRBD1 (5 bases). V was clipped by 2 bases and J by 7 bases, with 18 bases between them. Per germline, CDR1 MGHRA and CDR2 YSYEKL. The CDR3 is made up of 15 amino acids. The CDR3 loop reads CASSQLDSRNWEQYF. The CDR3 bases are TGCGCCAGCAGCCAACTAGACAGCCGAAATTGGGAGCAGTACTTC.

This clone occurred once. The rearrangement links TRBV9 to TRBJ2-5; possible D gene TRBD1, 7 bases. The CDR3 sequence is 16 residues long. The germline CDR1 and CDR2 sequences are SGDLS and YYNGEE. V lost 0 bases and J lost 2, with 14 bases in between. Written as DNA, the CDR3 is TGTGCCAGCAGCGTAGCTGCAGGGGGGTTTCAAGAGACCCAGTACTTC. Amino acids: CASSVAAGGFQETQYF.

The chain carries TRBV28 and TRBJ1-1, with D possibly TRBD1 on 6 matching bases. This CDR3 has 14 residues. Germline V gives CDR1 MDHEN, CDR2 SYDVKM. The V gene lost 2 bases and the J gene lost 1 base, with 8 bases spanning the gap. The CDR3 coding sequence is TGTGCCAGCAGTTTAGGGGGCTCGAACACTGAAGCTTTCTTT. It is translated as CASSLGGSNTEAFF.

The rearrangement links TRBV19 to TRBJ1-5; D ambiguous. CDR3 length: 13 residues. Germline V gives CDR1 LNHDA, CDR2 SQIVND (reference sequence). The V end was cut by 2 bases, the J end by 5 bases, with 7 bases between. This chain's CDR3 is CASSINRYQPQHF. CDR3 coding DNA: TGTGCCAGTAGTATAAACCGGTATCAGCCCCAGCATTTT.

V usage is TRBV29-1 and J usage is TRBJ2-5; possible D gene TRBD1, 7 bases. Per germline, CDR1 SQVTM and CDR2 ANQGSEA. This CDR3 is built from 14 residues. The V end lost 3 bases, the J end lost 1 base, and 12 bases lay between the germline ends. CDR3 loop: CSVEGGQSQETQYF. The CDR3 region has the DNA TGCAGCGTTGAGGGGGGACAGAGCCAAGAGACCCAGTACTTC.

This rearrangement joins TRBV6-6 to TRBJ2-3, with 8 nucleotides matching TRBD2. The CDR3 covers 16 residues. Germline trimming cut 3 bases from V and 0 bases from J; bases unmatched to any gene: 5. The germline CDR1 and CDR2 sequences are MNHNY and SVGAGI (reference sequence). The CDR3 DNA follows: TGTGCCAGCAGTTATGGGACTAGAACTAGCACAGATACGCAGTATTTT. Protein product: CASSYGTRTSTDTQYF.

V is TRBV6-5 and J is TRBJ1-3; no clear D gene. Trimming removed 4 bases from V and 10 bases from J, with 11 bases in between. The CDR3 extends over 12 amino acids. Germline V CDR1 and CDR2: MNHEY, SVGAGI. In DNA, the CDR3 is TGTGCCAGCAGTTCAATTGGCAGTACCATATATTTT. Protein: CASSSIGSTIYF.

The chain carries TRBV7-8 and TRBJ1-5, with D maybe TRBD1 (5 bases). CDR1 and CDR2 from the germline V gene are SGHVS and FQNEAQ. The V end was cut by 1 base, the J end by 2 bases, with 15 bases between. The CDR3 contains 17 residues. The chain's CDR3 is CASSLVGGGYGNQPQHF. The CDR3 DNA is TGTGCCAGCAGCTTAGTCGGCGGGGGGTACGGCAATCAGCCCCAGCATTTT.

The V and J genes are TRBV2 and TRBJ2-2, with D possibly matching TRBD1 (6 bases). The CDR3 has 15 amino acids. Germline CDR1 reads SNHLY; CDR2 reads FYNNEI. Trimming left V 5 bases short and J 7 bases short, with 17 bases between. The CDR3 spells CASSPGTLFGGELFF. The CDR3 nucleotides are TGTGCCAGCAGTCCCGGGACACTCTTTGGCGGGGAGCTGTTTTTT.

This rearrangement joins TRBV6-5 to TRBJ1-6; no reliable D call. Germline lookup yields CDR1 MNHEY and CDR2 SVGAGI. The CDR3 loop spans 15 amino acids. The ends were cut back, 2 bases at V and 2 bases at J, with 7 bases in the middle. The CDR3 sequence is CASSYEGTYNSPLHF. The CDR3 DNA follows: TGTGCCAGCAGTTACGAGGGAACCTATAATTCACCCCTCCACTTT.

The chain combines TRBV9 with TRBJ2-1; possibly TRBD1 for D (6 bases). This CDR3 has 15 residues. V lost 3 bases, J lost 4 bases, and 14 bases lay in between. Germline V gene data show CDR1 as SGDLS and CDR2 as YYNGEE. CDR3 nucleotide sequence: TGTGCCAGCAGCGCCACAGGGATCCGGTACAATGAGCAGTTCTTC. This encodes CASSATGIRYNEQFF. Using reference TRBV9 and TRBJ2-1 for the parts outside the CDR3, the full variable domain is DSGVTQTPKHLITATGQRVTLRCSPRSGDLSVYWYQQSLDQGLQFLIQYYNGEERAKGNILERFSAQQFPDLHSELNLSSLELGDSALYFCASSATGIRYNEQFFGPGTRLTVL.

J is TRBJ2-7 and V is TRBV29-1, with D perhaps matching TRBD1 (5 bases). Germline V lookup: CDR1 SQVTM, CDR2 ANQGSEA. The V and J ends lost 1 base and 2 bases respectively, with 6 bases between them. This CDR3 is built from 12 residues. CDR3 residues: CSVEGGTYEQYF. The CDR3 nucleotides are TGCAGCGTTGAAGGGGGCACCTACGAGCAGTACTTC.

This clone occurred a few times. The rearrangement uses TRBV7-9 and TRBJ1-2; D gene uncertain. The V gene's germline CDR1 is SEHNR and CDR2 FQNEAQ (reference sequence). This CDR3 spans 15 amino acids. V lost 7 bases and J 4 bases, leaving 19 bases between the germline ends. This chain's CDR3 is CASTSLSREIYGYTF. In DNA form, the CDR3 reads TGTGCCAGCACCTCCCTTTCCCGGGAAATCTATGGCTACACCTTC.

This clone was observed once. The rearrangement uses TRBV13 and TRBJ2-2; 11 nucleotides line up with TRBD2. Losses at the gene ends were 6 bases for V and 2 bases for J; bases not matched to a gene: 14. Looked up from germline, CDR1 is PRHDT and CDR2 is FYEKMQ (reference sequence). CDR3 size: 19 residues. In nucleotides, the CDR3 is TGTGCCAGCAGTTTTAGCGGGGGGGCCGCCCTACGCAACACCGGGGAGCTGTTTTTT. Translation: CASSFSGGAALRNTGELFF.

V gene TRBV11-2 combines with J gene TRBJ1-1; D might be TRBD1 (5 bases). The CDR3 length is 12 residues. V lost 5 bases to trimming and J lost 4 bases, with 8 bases between them. The V gene's germline CDR1 is SGHAT and CDR2 FQNNGV. The CDR3 is CASSPRVTEAFF. CDR3 coding DNA: TGTGCCAGCAGCCCCAGGGTCACTGAAGCTTTCTTT.

The chain employs TRBV27 and TRBJ2-5; 10 bases are a match to TRBD2. With V trimmed by 1 base and J by 3 bases, 2 bases remained unmatched. CDR3 size: 15 residues. Looked up from germline, CDR1 is MNHEY and CDR2 is SMNVEV (reference sequence). The CDR3 spells CASSLLGLAKETQYF. In DNA form, the CDR3 reads TGTGCCAGCAGTTTATTGGGACTAGCGAAAGAGACCCAGTACTTC.

This clone appeared once. The chain carries TRBV10-2 and TRBJ1-1; TRBD1 agrees at 7 bases. Germline CDR1 and CDR2: WSHSY and SAAADI. J was trimmed by 5 bases and V by 1 base; bases with no gene match: 4. The CDR3 contains 14 residues. The CDR3 is CASSEWRGQTEAFF. The CDR3 coding sequence is TGCGCCAGCAGTGAGTGGAGGGGGCAAACTGAAGCTTTCTTT.

This clone was seen only a few times. The chain couples TRBV6-1 to TRBJ2-5; no clear D gene. Per germline, CDR1 MNHNS and CDR2 SASEGT. Trimming left V 4 bases short and J 2 bases short, with 14 bases between. The length of the CDR3 is 15 residues. CDR3 nucleotides: TGTGCCAGCAGTGGCCGAAAATTCGGGCAAGAGACCCAGTACTTC. Protein: CASSGRKFGQETQYF.

This chain uses TRBV2 with TRBJ1-5; tentative D call: TRBD1 (5 bases). V was shortened by 7 bases and J by 0 bases, with 10 bases between the two germline ends. Per germline, CDR1 SNHLY and CDR2 FYNNEI. The length of the CDR3 is 14 residues. The DNA for the CDR3 is TGTGCCAGCAACGGAGACAGTAGCAATCAGCCCCAGCATTTT. It specifies CASNGDSSNQPQHF.

The chain's CDR3 is CASSRLAGRHEQFF. CDR3 coding DNA: TGTGCCAGCAGCCGACTAGCGGGGAGGCATGAGCAGTTCTTC. The chain recombines TRBV7-6 with TRBJ2-1, with 11 bases fitting TRBD2. Germline CDR1 SGHVS, CDR2 FNYEAQ. The CDR3 contains 14 residues. Unmatched junction bases numbered 5, after V lost 5 bases and J lost 8 bases. Full variable domain (missing parts from reference TRBV7-6 and TRBJ2-1): GAGVSQSPRYKVTKRGQDVALRCDPISGHVSLYWYRQALGQGPEFLTYFNYEAQQDKSGLPNDRFSAERPEGSISTLTIQRTEQRDSAMYRCASSRLAGRHEQFFGPGTRLTVL.

The chain joins TRBV9 to TRBJ2-3; 8 bases match TRBD2. This CDR3 has 17 amino acids. CDR1 is SGDLS and CDR2 is YYNGEE in the germline V gene. V trimming: 2 bases; J trimming: 4 bases; junction bases outside the gene matches: 12. The CDR3 spells CASSVGRGASLADTQYF. CDR3 bases: TGTGCCAGCAGCGTCGGGCGGGGGGCAAGTCTAGCAGATACGCAGTATTTT.

The chain uses TRBV7-8 and TRBJ2-1, with a tentative D call TRBD1 (6 bases). Between the trimmed V and J ends, which lost 5 bases and 3 bases, there was a span of 14 bases. The germline gives CDR1 SGHVS, CDR2 FQNEAQ. The CDR3 is 15 amino acids. The CDR3 DNA reads TGTGCCAGCAGCGCCGGACTCAGGGGCTACAATGAGCAGTTCTTC. It specifies CASSAGLRGYNEQFF.

The chain carries TRBV2 and TRBJ1-1; D remains unclear. Per the germline V gene, CDR1 is SNHLY and CDR2 is FYNNEI. CDR3 length: 14 residues. Trimming stripped 8 bases from V and 5 bases from J, with 18 bases between. The CDR3 is CASFEGASGTEAFF. The CDR3, as DNA: TGTGCCAGCTTTGAGGGTGCTTCAGGAACTGAAGCTTTCTTT.

There are a few counts of this clone. This chain links TRBV5-1 with TRBJ2-5; 11 positions agree with TRBD2. CDR1 is SGHRS and CDR2 is YFSETQ in the germline V gene. V was pared by 3 bases and J by 5 bases, with 12 bases of the junction left unmatched. CDR3 length: 17 residues. CDR3 residues: CASSSSGGPGLLETQYF. The CDR3 DNA reads as TGCGCCAGCAGCTCTAGCGGGGGGCCAGGCCTCTTGGAGACCCAGTACTTC. Using reference TRBV5-1 and TRBJ2-5 for the parts outside the CDR3, the full variable domain is KAGVTQTPRYLIKTRGQQVTLSCSPISGHRSVSWYQQTPGQGLQFLFEYFSETQRNKGNFPGRFSGRQFSNSRSEMNVSTLELGDSALYLCASSSSGGPGLLETQYFGPGTRLLVL.

This chain connects TRBV5-4 to TRBJ2-2; 12 bases line up with TRBD2. Germline-derived CDR1 and CDR2 are SGHNT and YYREEE (reference sequence). The ends lost 4 bases at V and 6 bases at J; junction bases unmatched: 10. The CDR3 has 17 residues. The CDR3 sequence: CASSPLAGGPGSGELFF. CDR3 in DNA: TGTGCCAGCAGCCCACTAGCGGGGGGACCTGGGTCCGGGGAGCTGTTTTTT.

The CDR3 DNA follows: TGTGCCAGCAGCTTGGGGGCCGCGTTAGCCAAAAACATTCAGTACTTC. Amino acids: CASSLGAALAKNIQYF. The chain employs TRBV5-4 and TRBJ2-4; unclear D gene. Germline V lookup: CDR1 SGHNT, CDR2 YYREEE (reference sequence). Trimming removed 0 bases at V and 0 bases at J, with 10 bases between. CDR3 length: 16 residues.

This rearrangement joins TRBV6-1 to TRBJ1-6; TRBD1 agrees at 7 bases. Germline-derived CDR1 and CDR2 are MNHNS and SASEGT. J was trimmed by 5 bases and V by 6 bases; bases with no gene match: 1. This CDR3 spans 13 amino acids. CDR3 bases: TGTGCCAGCAGGACAGGGAATAATTCACCCCTCCACTTT. Translating gives CASRTGNNSPLHF.

The chain joins TRBV5-4 to TRBJ1-2, with 8 bases that match TRBD1. The V segment lost 4 bases and the J segment 6 bases; nucleotides outside the gene matches: 8. The germline CDR1 and CDR2 sequences are SGHNT and YYREEE (reference sequence). This CDR3 spans 14 amino acids. The CDR3 region has the DNA TGTGCCAGCAGCAGAGGGCAGGGGGCAAATGGCTACACCTTC. Protein sequence: CASSRGQGANGYTF.

A few counts support this clone. The chain has TRBV19 and TRBJ1-2; 8 bases align to TRBD1. Looked up from germline, CDR1 is LNHDA and CDR2 is SQIVND (reference sequence). V lost 3 bases to trimming and J lost 2 bases; unmatched junction nucleotides: 5. This CDR3 spans 15 amino acids. The CDR3 DNA follows: TGTGCCAGTAGTATCCCAGGGGGCGCGAACTATGGCTACACCTTC. As protein: CASSIPGGANYGYTF.

The chain is built from TRBV5-5 and TRBJ2-5; D is perhaps TRBD2 (6 bases). The CDR3 runs to 16 residues. Germline V gene sequence: CDR1 SGHKS, CDR2 YYEKEE (reference sequence). The V end was cut by 2 bases, the J end by 1 base, with 15 bases between. The CDR3 nucleotides read TGTGCCAGCAGCTTAGTCGGGGAGGATTTCCAAGAGACCCAGTACTTC. It encodes CASSLVGEDFQETQYF. Full variable domain (missing parts from reference TRBV5-5 and TRBJ2-5): DAGVTQSPTHLIKTRGQQVTLRCSPISGHKSVSWYQQVLGQGPQFIFQYYEKEERGRGNFPDRFSARQFPNYSSELNVNALLLGDSALYLCASSLVGEDFQETQYFGPGTRLLVL.

This clone was seen once. The rearrangement links TRBV5-4 to TRBJ2-5; 9 bases line up with TRBD1. CDR1 is SGHNT and CDR2 is YYREEE in the germline V gene (reference sequence). J gave up 5 bases and V 2 bases, and 7 bases lay outside the gene matches. CDR3 length equals 15 residues. CDR3 coding DNA: TGTGCCAGCAGCTTATCCCGGGACAGGGAGGAGACCCAGTACTTC. This codes for CASSLSRDREETQYF.